Shown below are 30 T cell receptor beta chains from a single sample sequenced in a study of T cell responses to AZD1222 COVID-19 vaccine. Produced via immunoSEQ multiplex PCR; TCRdb's table is partial and in-frame only. This sample has 120,000 to 150,000 clones, with roughly nine tenths found just once. The specimen comprised peripheral blood, sampled 28 days after the second AZD1222 dose. These receptor sequences come from an adult who received the AZD1222 COVID-19 vaccine.

The V and J genes are TRBV19 and TRBJ1-3, with D uncertain. Germline assignment: CDR1 LNHDA and CDR2 SQIVND (reference sequence). The CDR3 is made up of 12 amino acids. V shed 9 bases and J shed 3 bases, with 9 bases lying between them. Written as DNA, the CDR3 is TGTGCCAGCGGACCCCATGGAAACACCATATATTTT. It encodes CASGPHGNTIYF.

CDR3 in DNA: TGTGCCAGCAGCTTAGGGCCCCGGGGAATGAGCTCTGGAAACACCATATATTTT. Translating gives CASSLGPRGMSSGNTIYF. The rearrangement uses TRBV7-9 and TRBJ1-3; D remains unclear. The CDR3 consists of 18 residues. V lost 1 base and J lost 0, with 16 bases in between. Looked up from germline, CDR1 is SEHNR and CDR2 is FQNEAQ (reference sequence).

The rearrangement uses TRBV28 and TRBJ1-2; D remains unclear. Trimming took 9 bases from V and 5 from J, leaving 19 bases between them. The CDR3 contains 14 residues. CDR1 MDHEN and CDR2 SYDVKM come from the germline V gene. CDR3 DNA sequence: TGTGCCAGTTCCCAGACGGGGTTTTTGTATGGCTACACCTTC. It encodes CASSQTGFLYGYTF.

The V and J genes are TRBV5-1 and TRBJ2-1; TRBD1 might be the D (5 bases). This CDR3 spans 14 amino acids. Trimming left V 4 bases short and J 8 bases short, with 16 bases between. From germline, CDR1 is SGHRS and CDR2 YFSETQ. For the CDR3, the DNA is TGCGCCAGCAGCACGGTCATCAGGGTGGATGAGCAGTTCTTC. This gives the protein CASSTVIRVDEQFF.

The chain has TRBV7-2 and TRBJ2-2, with TRBD2 as a possible D gene (6 bases). V lost 1 base, J lost 2 bases, and 17 bases lay in between. In germline, CDR1 is SGHTA, CDR2 FQGNSA. The CDR3 covers 18 residues. The CDR3 DNA follows: TGTGCCAGCAGCTTAGAGGTCTTGGGGACTCATAACACCGGGGAGCTGTTTTTT. Translating it yields CASSLEVLGTHNTGELFF.

The chain recombines TRBV16 with TRBJ2-4; no definite D call. The ends were cut back, 2 bases at V and 2 bases at J, with 10 bases in the middle. CDR3 length equals 15 residues. Germline V gene sequence: CDR1 KGHSY, CDR2 FQNENV. The CDR3 loop reads CASSQVGRPKNIQYF. CDR3 DNA sequence: TGTGCCAGCAGCCAAGTTGGCCGACCCAAAAACATTCAGTACTTC.

This clone was seen at least ten times. The CDR3 sequence: CASSFPGASDYEQYF. The CDR3 nucleotides read TGTGCCAGCAGCTTTCCAGGGGCCTCGGACTACGAGCAGTACTTC. The chain combines TRBV7-9 with TRBJ2-7; TRBD1 is a possible D gene (6 bases). Germline CDR1 SEHNR, CDR2 FQNEAQ (reference sequence). The CDR3 sequence is 15 residues long. V was shortened by 3 bases and J by 3 bases, with 15 bases between the two germline ends.

The rearrangement joins TRBV5-1 to TRBJ2-7; 9 bases line up with TRBD1. Germline trimming cut 0 bases from V and 3 bases from J; bases unmatched to any gene: 1. The CDR3 is made up of 14 amino acids. The germline gives CDR1 SGHRS, CDR2 YFSETQ. CDR3 DNA sequence: TGCGCCAGCAGCTTGGAGACAGGGGGCTACGAGCAGTACTTC. This translates into CASSLETGGYEQYF.

The rearrangement uses TRBV19 and TRBJ1-6, with a weak D call TRBD1 (6 bases). V was trimmed by 2 bases and J by 0 bases, leaving 8 bases between them. This CDR3 is 16 amino acids long. Germline V CDR1 and CDR2: LNHDA, SQIVND (reference sequence). CDR3 residues: CASSITGNSYNSPLHF. CDR3 DNA: TGTGCCAGTAGTATAACAGGGAACTCCTATAATTCACCCCTCCACTTT.

This rearrangement joins TRBV18 to TRBJ2-5, with D unclear. CDR1 is KGHSH and CDR2 is LQKENI in the germline V gene. V lost 6 bases and J 1 base, leaving 9 bases between the germline ends. The CDR3 covers 13 residues. The CDR3 protein is CASSLQVQETQYF. DNA of the CDR3: TGTGCCAGCTCCTTACAAGTCCAAGAGACCCAGTACTTC.

The chain carries TRBV30 and TRBJ1-1; D may be TRBD1 (5 bases). CDR1 and CDR2 (germline): GTSNPN, SVGIG (reference sequence). Trimming left V 0 bases short and J 1 base short, with 21 bases between. This CDR3 contains 18 residues. Here the CDR3 DNA reads TGTGCCTGGAGTGTAGGGGCCATTAAAAAGGGCACGAACACTGAAGCTTTCTTT. It yields the protein CAWSVGAIKKGTNTEAFF.

This chain joins TRBV10-3 and TRBJ1-2, with 12 positions matching TRBD1. From germline, CDR1 is ENHRY and CDR2 SYGVKD. The CDR3 extends over 18 amino acids. Germline trimming cut 6 bases from V and 2 bases from J; bases unmatched to any gene: 13. Written as DNA, the CDR3 is TGTGCCATCAGGGTAGGAGGGGGACAGGGGGCATCAAACTATGGCTACACCTTC. Protein: CAIRVGGGQGASNYGYTF.

The chain links TRBV28 to TRBJ2-7; unclear D gene. Germline V gene lookup returns CDR1 MDHEN and CDR2 SYDVKM. The CDR3 sequence is 12 residues long. V shed 3 bases and J shed 8 bases, with 11 bases lying between them. CDR3 in amino acids: CASSFTGLQQYF. CDR3 coding DNA: TGTGCCAGCAGTTTTACCGGTCTCCAGCAGTACTTC.

This chain joins TRBV3-1 (or the pseudogene TRBV3-2) and TRBJ1-1; TRBD1 might be the D (5 bases). The CDR3 is made up of 14 amino acids. CDR1 and CDR2 (germline): LGHDT, YNNKEL (reference sequence). V was clipped by 6 bases and J by 2 bases, with 13 bases between them. This chain's CDR3 is CASRETALNTEAFF. The CDR3 bases are TGTGCCAGCAGGGAGACAGCCCTTAACACTGAAGCTTTCTTT.

V is TRBV7-2 and J is TRBJ2-2; 8 nucleotides line up with TRBD2. CDR3 length: 17 residues. Germline V lookup: CDR1 SGHTA, CDR2 FQGNSA. Losses at the gene ends were 5 bases for V and 1 base for J; bases not matched to a gene: 9. DNA for the CDR3: TGTGCCAGCAGCAAAGACGCCCTAGCGGGGAACACCGGGGAGCTGTTTTTT. Amino acid sequence: CASSKDALAGNTGELFF.

This clone was seen once. The chain is built from TRBV30 and TRBJ2-7; 9 bases map to TRBD1. This CDR3 is built from 14 residues. The junction had 8 bases not matched to a gene; V was cut back by 5 bases and J by 3 bases. From germline, CDR1 is GTSNPN and CDR2 SVGIG (reference sequence). DNA for the CDR3: TGTGCCTGGGCCGGGACAGGGACCTACTACGAGCAGTACTTC. This encodes CAWAGTGTYYEQYF.

The table lists this clone with a few counts. The same CDR3 also results from other DNA sequences found in this sample. The CDR3 DNA is TGTGCCAGCAGTGACTCAGCGGGGGGCTACAATGAGCAGTTCTTC. Residues: CASSDSAGGYNEQFF. The rearrangement uses TRBV6-4 and TRBJ2-1; TRBD2 matches at 9 bases. From germline, CDR1 is MRHNA and CDR2 SNTAGT. CDR3 length: 15 residues. The V and J ends lost 0 bases and 3 bases, in that order; junction bases with no gene match: 0.

J is TRBJ2-1 and V is TRBV7-8; perhaps TRBD2 as D (6 bases). The germline V gene encodes CDR1 SGHVS and CDR2 FQNEAQ. The germline V and J ends were trimmed by 4 bases and 3 bases, with 10 bases remaining between them. The CDR3 contains 14 residues. CDR3 protein: CASSSNSGYNEQFF. CDR3 DNA: TGTGCCAGCAGCTCAAATAGCGGCTACAATGAGCAGTTCTTC.

The sample holds one count of this clone. This sequence joins TRBV27 and TRBJ2-3; 12 bases line up with TRBD2. The CDR3 length is 16 residues. Germline V CDR1 and CDR2: MNHEY, SMNVEV (reference sequence). V was clipped by 4 bases and J by 2 bases; unmatched bases: 4. This chain's CDR3 is CASSWGTSGFTDTQYF. CDR3 nucleotides: TGTGCCAGCAGTTGGGGGACTAGCGGGTTCACAGATACGCAGTATTTT.

The genes are TRBV9 and TRBJ2-5, with D perhaps TRBD2 (5 bases). Trimming pared 0 bases from V and 5 bases from J, leaving 14 bases between. Germline values: CDR1 SGDLS, CDR2 YYNGEE. This CDR3 is built from 15 residues. The CDR3 sequence: CASSVGGRGLETQYF. CDR3 sequence (DNA): TGTGCCAGCAGCGTAGGGGGTCGAGGGTTGGAGACCCAGTACTTC. The full variable domain, completed using reference TRBV9 and TRBJ2-5, is DSGVTQTPKHLITATGQRVTLRCSPRSGDLSVYWYQQSLDQGLQFLIQYYNGEERAKGNILERFSAQQFPDLHSELNLSSLELGDSALYFCASSVGGRGLETQYFGPGTRLLVL.

A single count supports this clone. This chain links TRBV23-1 with TRBJ1-1; 8 nucleotides align to TRBD1. TRBV23-1 is placed among ORFs of uncertain function. The CDR3 extends over 19 amino acids. V was clipped by 3 bases and J by 1 base; unmatched bases: 16. CDR3 loop: CASSQSIQGDIGRNTEAFF. The CDR3 DNA reads TGCGCCAGCAGTCAGTCGATACAGGGGGATATAGGACGGAACACTGAAGCTTTCTTT.

This clone was detected a few times. The gene calls are TRBV24-1 and TRBJ2-2; D uncertain. Per the germline V gene, CDR1 is KGHDR and CDR2 is SFDVKD. Trimming removed 7 bases from V and 7 bases from J, with 6 bases in between. This CDR3 is built from 11 residues. CDR3 sequence reads: CATRGIGELFF. CDR3 bases: TGTGCCACCAGAGGGATCGGGGAGCTGTTTTTT.

The chain recombines TRBV3-1 (or the pseudogene TRBV3-2) with TRBJ2-3, with D uncertain. This CDR3 contains 16 residues. With 0 bases removed from V and 2 bases from J, the gap between germline ends came to 12 bases. CDR1 is LGHDT and CDR2 is YNNKEL in the germline V gene (reference sequence). CDR3 in amino acids: CASSQDQGQTTDTQYF. The CDR3 region has the DNA TGTGCCAGCAGCCAAGATCAAGGCCAAACCACAGATACGCAGTATTTT.

The J gene is TRBJ2-7, the V gene TRBV4-2; the match to TRBD2 covers 7 bases. CDR3 length equals 17 residues. Trimming took 4 bases from V and 3 from J; bases not matched to a gene: 15. Germline values: CDR1 LGHNA, CDR2 YNFKEQ. The CDR3 nucleotides are TGTGCCAGCAGCCGGTCGGGGGGACCGGGTCCGGACTACGAGCAGTACTTC. Its translation: CASSRSGGPGPDYEQYF.

This rearrangement joins TRBV7-3 to TRBJ2-1; the match to TRBD2 covers 11 bases. The CDR3 consists of 16 residues. From germline, CDR1 is SGHTA and CDR2 FQGTGA. The ends lost 4 bases at V and 8 bases at J; junction bases unmatched: 10. CDR3 coding DNA: TGTGCCAGCAGCTGGAGACTAGCGGGACGGAGATATGAGCAGTTCTTC. It yields the protein CASSWRLAGRRYEQFF.

Only a few counts were recorded for this clone. J is TRBJ1-6 and V is TRBV5-4, with no clear D. The CDR3 totals 15 residues. CDR1 is SGHNT, CDR2 YYREEE, per germline (reference sequence). V was cut by 4 bases and J by 6 bases, with 14 bases left in between. CDR3: CASSAERVSNSPLHF. The CDR3 DNA sequence: TGTGCCAGCAGCGCGGAAAGGGTCTCTAATTCACCCCTCCACTTT.

The chain combines TRBV9 with TRBJ1-2; tentatively, D is TRBD1 (6 bases). There are 13 residues in the CDR3. Per the germline V gene, CDR1 is SGDLS and CDR2 is YYNGEE. Trimming took 0 bases from V and 3 from J, leaving 6 bases between them. DNA for the CDR3: TGTGCCAGCAGCGTAGACAGGGACTATGGCTACACCTTC. Protein product: CASSVDRDYGYTF.

The chain is built from TRBV19 and TRBJ1-5; TRBD1 matches 10 bases. The germline CDR1 and CDR2 sequences are LNHDA and SQIVND (reference sequence). V was clipped by 5 bases and J by 3 bases; unmatched bases: 4. This CDR3 has 15 residues. CDR3 sequence (DNA): TGTGCCAGTAGTGAGGGACAGGGGACCAATCAGCCCCAGCATTTT. Translated: CASSEGQGTNQPQHF.

CDR3 in amino acids: CASSLGDRGGGYTF. The CDR3 DNA follows: TGTGCCAGCAGTTTAGGGGACAGGGGAGGTGGCTACACCTTC. The gene calls are TRBV27 and TRBJ1-2; 10 bases are shared with TRBD1. Trimming cost V 2 bases and J 7 bases; bases outside gene matches: 4. This CDR3 is built from 14 residues. Looked up from germline, CDR1 is MNHEY and CDR2 is SMNVEV (reference sequence).

The J gene is TRBJ2-1, the V gene TRBV6-2 or TRBV6-3; 7 positions match TRBD2. Per germline, CDR1 MNHEY and CDR2 SVGEGT. The V gene end was trimmed by 3 bases and the J gene end by 9 bases; junction bases not matched to a gene: 23. The length of the CDR3 is 19 residues. CDR3 in amino acids: CASSYMPPGEGTRFGEQFF. DNA for the CDR3: TGTGCCAGCAGTTATATGCCGCCTGGGGAGGGGACCCGCTTTGGTGAGCAGTTCTTC.